The 30 T cell receptor beta chains given below trace back to one sample, sequenced in a study of post-analysis software for immune sequencing data. No antigen has been assigned to these receptors. TCR beta cDNA libraries had unique molecular identifiers. Each CDR3 protein is one row after TCRdb ran MiXCR on the PCR reads. The repertoire holds about 800,000 distinct CDR3 sequences, 30% seen once, with 0.56% in the top ten. Overall study findings and caveats: Controls showed lower frequencies than patients for roughly 5 TRBV segments, and TRBV5-6, TRBV5-1 and TRBV20-1 were among these.

The specimen was blood. These receptors were obtained from a girl aged 10 to 17 with multiple sclerosis.

This clonotype was detected only a few times. CDR3 loop: CASSLEGRGDTQYF. As DNA, the CDR3 is TGCGCCAGCAGCTTGGAGGGCCGCGGAGATACGCAGTATTTT. The genes are TRBV5-1 and TRBJ2-3; D not resolved. The V end was cut by 0 bases, the J end by 5 bases, with 10 bases between. There are 14 residues in the CDR3. The germline V gene encodes CDR1 SGHRS and CDR2 YFSETQ.

A few counts support this clonotype. A read error may account for a junction end that differs from germline. The chain couples TRBV6-1 to TRBJ1-2; no definite D call. Germline CDR1 and CDR2: MNHNS and SASEGT. The CDR3 loop spans 13 amino acids. The chain's CDR3 is CASSEGTDYDYTF. CDR3 coding DNA: TGTGCCAGCAGTGAAGGGACGGACTATGACTACACCTTC.

The chain uses TRBV4-3 and TRBJ1-6, with no clear D. The CDR3 runs 18 residues. V lost 1 base and J 4 bases, leaving 17 bases between the germline ends. Germline CDR1 is LGHNA and CDR2 is YSLEER. This chain's CDR3 is CASSQVAPGLGYNSPLHF. The DNA of the CDR3 is TGCGCCAGCAGCCAAGTAGCGCCCGGCCTGGGGTATAATTCACCCCTCCACTTT.

This clonotype has a handful of counts. This chain links TRBV20-1 with TRBJ2-7; a possible D gene is TRBD2 (7 bases). The CDR3 has 13 residues. The V gene lost 5 bases and the J gene lost 0 bases, with 11 bases spanning the gap. CDR1 is DFQATT and CDR2 is SNEGSKA in the germline V gene (reference sequence). The CDR3 protein is CSAWGGSSYEQYF. The CDR3 region has the DNA TGCAGTGCTTGGGGGGGCAGCTCCTACGAGCAGTACTTC.

In this sample, this clonotype turned up a few times. This rearrangement joins TRBV7-8 to TRBJ2-4, with a tentative D call TRBD1 (6 bases). The CDR3 sequence is 15 residues long. Germline loops: CDR1 SGHVS, CDR2 FQNEAQ. Deletions cut 6 bases from V and 7 bases from J, with 19 bases between. The CDR3 here is CASSPTGLLRNIQYF. In DNA, the CDR3 is TGTGCCAGCAGTCCGACAGGACTCCTGAGGAACATTCAGTACTTC.

The J gene is TRBJ2-5, the V gene TRBV7-2; 7 bases are shared with TRBD1. CDR1 and CDR2 (germline): SGHTA, FQGNSA. V trimming: 5 bases; J trimming: 5 bases; junction bases outside the gene matches: 11. The CDR3 runs 15 residues. CDR3 loop: CASSLGGQGWETQYF. The DNA of the CDR3 is TGTGCCAGCAGCCTAGGGGGCCAGGGATGGGAGACCCAGTACTTC.

A few counts support this clonotype. The chain is built from TRBV7-2 and TRBJ2-1; TRBD1 or TRBD2 may be the D gene (5 bases each). The length of the CDR3 is 17 residues. Germline lookup yields CDR1 SGHTA and CDR2 FQGNSA. Trimming took off 5 bases at V and 6 bases at J, with 23 bases between the two ends. CDR3 coding DNA: TGTGCCAGCAGCCCGGGTCTCGGGACCACCGGGTCCAATGAGCAGTTCTTC. Its translation is CASSPGLGTTGSNEQFF.

This chain uses TRBV11-2 with TRBJ2-3; no clear D. Trimming removed 0 bases from V and 6 bases from J, with 10 bases in between. CDR1 is SGHAT and CDR2 is FQNNGV in the germline V gene. The CDR3 sequence is 14 residues long. The DNA of the CDR3 is TGTGCCAGCAGCTTAGACGAGTTGTGGGATACGCAGTATTTT. This sequence encodes CASSLDELWDTQYF.

This clonotype was detected only a few times. A much larger clone differs from this one at a single base, so this may be a read error. J is TRBJ2-6 and V is TRBV12-3 or TRBV12-4; D unclear. CDR3 length: 15 amino acids. Trimming removed 1 base from V and 2 bases from J, with 6 bases in between. The CDR3 loop is CASSLGVTGANVLTF. CDR3 bases: TGTGCCAGCAGTTTAGGGGTGACTGGGGCCAACGTCCTGACTTTC.

This rearrangement joins TRBV6-1 to TRBJ2-2, with 8 positions matching TRBD2. Germline CDR1 and CDR2: MNHNS and SASEGT. CDR3 size: 17 residues. The junction had 11 bases not matched to a gene; V was cut back by 7 bases and J by 1 base. The CDR3 spells CASTERLARRNTGELFF. In DNA, the CDR3 is TGTGCCAGCACCGAACGACTAGCGAGAAGGAACACCGGGGAGCTGTTTTTT.

This clonotype appeared many times. The rearrangement uses TRBV27 and TRBJ2-5, with TRBD2 identical over 10 bases. The CDR3 is 15 amino acids. After removal of 1 base from V and 2 bases from J, the junction contained 1 base not matched to a gene. Germline loops: CDR1 MNHEY, CDR2 SMNVEV (reference sequence). CDR3 nucleotide sequence: TGTGCCAGCAGTTTATTAGCGGGGGGACAAGAGACCCAGTACTTC. Its protein is CASSLLAGGQETQYF.

The table lists this clonotype with a few counts. The DNA of the CDR3 is TGTGCCAGCATTACAACCTACGAGCAGTACTTC. It codes for CASITTYEQYF. The chain uses TRBV2 and TRBJ2-7; D not resolved. Germline V gene data show CDR1 as SNHLY and CDR2 as FYNNEI. This CDR3 spans 11 amino acids. V was clipped by 7 bases and J by 2 bases, with 6 bases between them.

V usage is TRBV28 and J usage is TRBJ2-4, with TRBD1 identical over 9 bases. The CDR3 totals 15 residues. CDR1 is MDHEN, CDR2 SYDVKM, per germline. Losses at the gene ends were 5 bases for V and 8 bases for J; bases not matched to a gene: 10. The CDR3 sequence is CASSLRDRDRDIQYF. The DNA for the CDR3 is TGTGCCAGCAGTCTCCGGGACAGGGACAGAGACATTCAGTACTTC.

The genes are TRBV20-1 and TRBJ2-1, with 11 bases lining up with TRBD2. The CDR3 runs to 14 residues. Germline values: CDR1 DFQATT, CDR2 SNEGSKA (reference sequence). Losses at the gene ends were 2 bases for V and 8 bases for J; bases not matched to a gene: 5. This CDR3 reads CSARTSGGTHEQFF. The CDR3 bases are TGCAGTGCTAGAACTAGCGGGGGCACGCATGAGCAGTTCTTC.

This rearrangement joins TRBV5-1 to TRBJ2-3; 7 bases map to TRBD1. The CDR3 runs 16 residues. J gave up 8 bases and V 0 bases, and 12 bases lay outside the gene matches. The germline CDR1 and CDR2 sequences are SGHRS and YFSETQ. The CDR3 protein is CASSLEGQTPPGTQYF. In nucleotides, the CDR3 is TGCGCCAGCAGCTTGGAGGGACAGACCCCCCCAGGTACGCAGTATTTT.

V gene TRBV20-1 combines with J gene TRBJ1-2; no definite D call. Germline V lookup: CDR1 DFQATT, CDR2 SNEGSKA (reference sequence). The length of the CDR3 is 12 residues. The ends were cut back, 3 bases at V and 4 bases at J, with 9 bases in the middle. CDR3 sequence reads: CSARDRCYGYTF. DNA of the CDR3: TGCAGTGCTAGGGACCGATGCTATGGCTACACCTTC.

In its sample, this clonotype was seen a few times. The chain couples TRBV12-5 to TRBJ1-2, with TRBD1 matching over 7 bases. The CDR3 is 14 residues long. Looked up from germline, CDR1 is LGHNT and CDR2 is FRNRAP. V shed 5 bases and J 3 bases; nucleotides not matched to a gene: 6. Written as DNA, the CDR3 is TGTGCTAGTGGTCTAGACAGGGCCCACTATGGCTACACCTTC. Amino acid sequence: CASGLDRAHYGYTF.

The V and J genes are TRBV28 and TRBJ2-1, with D tentatively TRBD2 (7 bases). The CDR3 is 17 amino acids. Germline CDR1 reads MDHEN; CDR2 reads SYDVKM. V was clipped by 3 bases and J by 5 bases, with 20 bases between them. CDR3 bases: TGTGCCAGCAGTTTGTGGGAGGGACAACCGGTCCACAATGAGCAGTTCTTC. It specifies CASSLWEGQPVHNEQFF.

This clonotype has more than one count but fewer than ten. V gene TRBV29-1 combines with J gene TRBJ2-7; 10 nucleotides line up with TRBD2. The CDR3 loop spans 15 amino acids. Germline CDR1 and CDR2: SQVTM and ANQGSEA. The ends lost 2 bases at V and 4 bases at J; junction bases unmatched: 8. The CDR3 is CSVETLAGVGYEQYF. CDR3 nucleotides: TGCAGCGTTGAAACTCTAGCGGGAGTAGGATACGAGCAGTACTTC.

The chain links TRBV7-2 to TRBJ1-6, with no clear D. The CDR3 has 17 residues. Trimming pared 3 bases from V and 0 bases from J, leaving 12 bases between. CDR1 and CDR2 from the germline V gene are SGHTA and FQGNSA. Here the CDR3 reads CASSLRAESSYNSPLHF. The DNA for the CDR3 is TGTGCCAGCAGCTTGCGGGCGGAGAGCTCCTATAATTCACCCCTCCACTTT.

A few counts support this clonotype. This chain links TRBV6-1 with TRBJ1-6; D not certain. The CDR3 extends over 11 amino acids. Germline CDR1 MNHNS, CDR2 SASEGT. V shed 2 bases and J shed 9 bases, with 2 bases lying between them. CDR3 coding DNA: TGTGCCAGCAGTGAACGTTCACCCCTCCACTTT. Protein: CASSERSPLHF.

At least ten counts were recorded for this clonotype. This rearrangement joins TRBV6-1 to TRBJ2-7, with TRBD2 identical over 10 bases. This CDR3 has 14 amino acids. V dropped 6 bases and J dropped 2; count of bases not matched to a gene: 4. CDR1 is MNHNS and CDR2 is SASEGT in the germline V gene. The chain's CDR3 is CASRGTSAPYEQYF. The CDR3 coding sequence is TGTGCCAGCAGGGGGACTAGCGCTCCCTACGAGCAGTACTTC.

Notes on this clonotype: Just one base apart from a much larger clone, this may be a read error. The chain couples TRBV6-5 to TRBJ2-5, with TRBD1 as a possible D gene (5 bases). The J call may be wrong; the DNA end is better matched by TRBJ2-7. There are 13 residues in the CDR3. CDR1 is MNHEY, CDR2 SVGAGI, per germline. Here the CDR3 DNA reads TGTGCCAGCAGTTACTCGACAGCCTGCGAGCAGTACTTC. It translates to CASSYSTACEQYF.

The gene calls are TRBV20-1 and TRBJ2-1; 7 bases align to TRBD2. CDR1 is DFQATT and CDR2 is SNEGSKA in the germline V gene (reference sequence). The CDR3 is 10 residues long. Losses at the gene ends were 7 bases for V and 8 bases for J; bases not matched to a gene: 2. The CDR3 DNA reads TGCAGTGTCGCGGGAGATGAGCAGTTCTTC. Amino acids: CSVAGDEQFF.

This clonotype was counted a few times. The chain is built from TRBV5-1 and TRBJ1-6; TRBD1 matches at 8 bases. The germline V gene has CDR1 SGHRS and CDR2 YFSETQ. V was pared by 3 bases and J by 8 bases, with 7 bases of the junction left unmatched. The length of the CDR3 is 15 residues. The CDR3 spells CASSSTGQGDSPLHF. In nucleotides, the CDR3 is TGCGCCAGCAGCTCCACTGGACAGGGAGATTCACCCCTCCACTTT.

The rearrangement joins TRBV29-1 to TRBJ1-2, with 8 bases that match TRBD1. V lost 2 bases to trimming and J lost 6 bases; unmatched junction nucleotides: 8. The CDR3 is 14 amino acids. In germline, CDR1 is SQVTM, CDR2 ANQGSEA. CDR3 in DNA: TGCAGCGTTGAACCTCAGGACAGGGTGAATGGCTACACCTTC. Residues: CSVEPQDRVNGYTF.

V gene TRBV4-1 combines with J gene TRBJ1-4, with unresolved D. The CDR3 is 13 residues long. The germline V gene has CDR1 MGHRA and CDR2 YSYEKL. The V and J ends lost 7 bases and 8 bases respectively, with 14 bases between them. The CDR3 sequence: CASKRVGSEKLFF. DNA of the CDR3: TGCGCCAGCAAACGGGTTGGAAGCGAAAAACTGTTTTTT.

The chain employs TRBV20-1 and TRBJ2-7, with D perhaps TRBD2 (5 bases). The V end lost 0 bases, the J end lost 3 bases, and 9 bases lay between the germline ends. The V gene's germline CDR1 is DFQATT and CDR2 SNEGSKA (reference sequence). The CDR3 sequence is 13 residues long. DNA of the CDR3: TGCAGTGCTAGAGATCGGGGTTTCTACGAGCAGTACTTC. Translating it yields CSARDRGFYEQYF.

This chain joins TRBV4-3 and TRBJ2-2, with 8 bases fitting TRBD1. V was pared by 4 bases and J by 4 bases, with 5 bases of the junction left unmatched. Germline CDR1 and CDR2: LGHNA and YSLEER. The CDR3 totals 15 residues. This CDR3 reads CASSPRQGTTGELFF. In nucleotides, the CDR3 is TGCGCCAGCAGCCCCAGACAGGGGACCACCGGGGAGCTGTTTTTT.

This clonotype was seen more than once but under ten times. V and J are TRBV4-3 and TRBJ2-7, with D hard to call. In germline, CDR1 is LGHNA, CDR2 YSLEER. V lost 2 bases and J 4 bases, leaving 12 bases between the germline ends. The CDR3 covers 14 residues. In DNA, the CDR3 is TGCGCCAGCAGCCAAACCTATGGCAATTACGAGCAGTACTTC. Amino acid sequence: CASSQTYGNYEQYF.